The entry that follows covers one T cell receptor (beta chain) sequence. Repertoires were generated with immunoSEQ multiplex PCR, while TCRdb's copy carries only in-frame clones and drops some. The data contain 200,000 to 250,000 clones, more than 80% of them singletons. The sample originates from a study of blood T cell repertoires in COVID-19. Study overall: PBMCs, B-cell-depleted T cells, or T cells provided the cDNA or gDNA that made up the material.

Germline V gene data show CDR1 as MNHEY and CDR2 as SVGAGI. The CDR3 runs to 14 residues. V lost 5 bases, J lost 7 bases, and 6 bases stayed unmatched. This chain uses TRBV6-5 with TRBJ1-4; TRBD1 agrees at 8 bases. The origin of this receptor is a man in his 60s who had recovered from COVID-19. Sequencing input: PBMCs or T cells enriched from blood (not recorded which). CDR3 sequence reads: CASSPTGVGEKLFF. For the CDR3, the DNA is TGTGCCAGCAGTCCGACAGGGGTGGGTGAAAAACTGTTTTTT.